The sequence of this T cell receptor (beta chain) was determined in a study of T cells after somatic rescue of genetic block. The length of the CDR3 is 16 residues. Germline V gene data show CDR1 as SGHVS and CDR2 as FNYEAQ. V shed 1 base and J shed 1 base, with 10 bases lying between them. Repertoires were generated with immunoSEQ multiplex PCR, while TCRdb's copy carries only in-frame clones and drops some. There are about 67,000 clones in the sample; 92% occur only once, and about 3% lies in the top ten. This clone was recorded only once. The source material was peripheral blood mononuclear cells (PBMCs). The clonotype was recovered from a middle-aged man. The J gene is TRBJ1-4, the V gene TRBV7-6, with unresolved D. CDR3: CASSLGLGITNEKLFF. The CDR3 DNA reads TGTGCCAGCAGCTTAGGACTGGGAATAACTAATGAAAAACTGTTTTTT. Drawing the rest from reference TRBV7-6 and TRBJ1-4, the complete variable domain is GAGVSQSPRYKVTKRGQDVALRCDPISGHVSLYWYRQALGQGPEFLTYFNYEAQQDKSGLPNDRFSAERPEGSISTLTIQRTEQRDSAMYRCASSLGLGITNEKLFFGSGTQLSVL.